What follows describes a single T cell receptor (beta chain). What it recognizes is unknown. This sample is drawn from a study of T cells after yellow fever vaccination. One entry per CDR3 protein, called by TCRdb with MiXCR from the 5' RACE reads. The sample records 150,000 to 200,000 distinct CDR3 sequences, about 6.2% being singletons. J gave up 4 bases and V 2 bases, and 6 bases lay outside the gene matches. The CDR3 contains 15 residues. CDR1 is SGDLS and CDR2 is YYNGEE in the germline V gene. The study, taken as a whole, reports: Researchers noted that a small share of clonotypes showed up in both CD4 and CD8 compartments. Repertoires sorted by FACS could include abundant clonotypes that are contaminants from the bulk population. After the booster, roughly 96% of CD4 and 88% of CD8 primary-response clones were re-detected. Though weaker, the secondary response peaked faster, on day 5 versus 15.

V is TRBV9 and J is TRBJ2-3; 8 bases match TRBD2. The origin of this receptor is a man aged 18 to 29 who received the YFV17D yellow fever vaccine. The sample was CD4+ T cells sorted from PBMCs, taken on the day of the first yellow fever vaccination. CDR3 region: CASSVRAGVSDTQYF. CDR3 coding DNA: TGTGCCAGCAGCGTTCGAGCGGGGGTATCAGATACGCAGTATTTT.